This T cell receptor (beta chain) was found in a study of shared clonotypes between healthy human individuals. Whole-study findings and limits: The genetic and exposure-history diversity represented was limited by few donors. The study generally estimated greater richness for naive than memory subsets.

Naive CD8 cells comprised CD45RO-negative, CCR7-positively selected cells, excluding terminally differentiated effector memory CD45RA+ cells. The healthy adult donors were HIV-negative and reported no recent acute infections or vaccinations. Assay used: immunoSEQ multiplex PCR; TCRdb lists only in-frame clones, some missing. The table has some 2.1 million clones, around 96% seen once; the top ten hold about 1.1%. V was cut by 9 bases and J by 0 bases, with 16 bases left in between. The germline CDR1 and CDR2 sequences are MNHEY and SMNVEV (reference sequence). CDR3 size: 15 residues. Details on this clone: Its target is unknown.

The V call is TRBV27, the J call TRBJ2-3; a weak D match, TRBD2 (6 bases). The specimen was naive CD8+ T cells sorted from blood. This receptor was taken from a man aged 18 to 29 in good health. The CDR3 sequence is CASHITGTSTDTQYF. The CDR3 DNA follows: TGTGCCAGTCACATTACCGGGACTAGCACAGATACGCAGTATTTT.